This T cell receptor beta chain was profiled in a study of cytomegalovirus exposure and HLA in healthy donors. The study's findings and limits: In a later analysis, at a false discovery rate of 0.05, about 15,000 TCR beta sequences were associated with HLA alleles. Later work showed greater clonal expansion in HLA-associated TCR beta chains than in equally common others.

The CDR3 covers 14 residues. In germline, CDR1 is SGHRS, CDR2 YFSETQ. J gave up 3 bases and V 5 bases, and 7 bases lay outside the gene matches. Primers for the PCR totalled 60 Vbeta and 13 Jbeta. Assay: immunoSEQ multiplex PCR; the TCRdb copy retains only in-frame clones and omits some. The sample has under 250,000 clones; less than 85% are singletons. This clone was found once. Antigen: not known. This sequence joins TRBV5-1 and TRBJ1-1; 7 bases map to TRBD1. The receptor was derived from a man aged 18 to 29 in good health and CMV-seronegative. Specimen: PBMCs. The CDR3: CASRPGGQDTEAFF. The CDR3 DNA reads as TGCGCCAGCAGACCAGGGGGTCAGGACACTGAAGCTTTCTTT.